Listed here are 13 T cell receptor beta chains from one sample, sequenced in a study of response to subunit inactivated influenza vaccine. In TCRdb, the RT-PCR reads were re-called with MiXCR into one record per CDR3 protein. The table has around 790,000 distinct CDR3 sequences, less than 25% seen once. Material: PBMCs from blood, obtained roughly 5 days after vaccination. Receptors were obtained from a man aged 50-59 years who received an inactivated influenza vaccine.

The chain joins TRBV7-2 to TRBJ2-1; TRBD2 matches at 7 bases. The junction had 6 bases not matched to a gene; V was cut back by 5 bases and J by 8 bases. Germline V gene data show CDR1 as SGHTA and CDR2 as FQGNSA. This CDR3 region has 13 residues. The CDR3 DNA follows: TGTGCCAGCAGCAAACTAGCGTTGGATGAGCAGTTCTTC. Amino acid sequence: CASSKLALDEQFF.

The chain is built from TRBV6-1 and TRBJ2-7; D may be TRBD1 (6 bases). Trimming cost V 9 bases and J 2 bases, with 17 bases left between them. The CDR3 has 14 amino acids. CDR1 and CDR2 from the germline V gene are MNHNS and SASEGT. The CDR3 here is CASRTGTLTYEQYF. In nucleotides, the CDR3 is TGTGCCAGTCGTACCGGGACACTGACCTACGAGCAGTACTTC.

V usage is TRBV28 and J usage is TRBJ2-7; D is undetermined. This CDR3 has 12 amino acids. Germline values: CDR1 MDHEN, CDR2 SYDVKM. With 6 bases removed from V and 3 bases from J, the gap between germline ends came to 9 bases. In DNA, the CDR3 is TGTGCCAGCAGGTCGGAACGCTACGAGCAGTACTTC. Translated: CASRSERYEQYF.

CDR3 in DNA: TGCAGCGTTGACGGTCCTCAAGGGGAGACCCAGTACTTC. Amino acid sequence: CSVDGPQGETQYF. The V gene is TRBV29-1, the J gene TRBJ2-5; unclear D gene. The CDR3 contains 13 residues. Trimming took off 3 bases at V and 5 bases at J, with 13 bases between the two ends. Germline V gene lookup returns CDR1 SQVTM and CDR2 ANQGSEA.

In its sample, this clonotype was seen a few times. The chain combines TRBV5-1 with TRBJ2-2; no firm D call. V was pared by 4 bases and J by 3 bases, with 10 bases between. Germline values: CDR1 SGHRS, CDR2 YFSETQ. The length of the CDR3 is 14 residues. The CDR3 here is CASSARIDTGELFF. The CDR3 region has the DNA TGCGCCAGCAGCGCGCGTATCGACACCGGGGAGCTGTTTTTT.

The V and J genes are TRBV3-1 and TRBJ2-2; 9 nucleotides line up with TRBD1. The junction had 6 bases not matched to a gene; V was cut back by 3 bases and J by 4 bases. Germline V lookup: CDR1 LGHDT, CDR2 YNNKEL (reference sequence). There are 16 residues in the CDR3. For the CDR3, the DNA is TGTGCCAGCAGCCATCCTATGGGACAGGGCACCGGGGAGCTGTTTTTT. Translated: CASSHPMGQGTGELFF.

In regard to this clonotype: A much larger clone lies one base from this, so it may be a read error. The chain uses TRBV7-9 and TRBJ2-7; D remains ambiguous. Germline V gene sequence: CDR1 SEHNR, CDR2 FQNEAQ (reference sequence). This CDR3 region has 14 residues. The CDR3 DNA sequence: TGTGCCAGCAGCGGACCGGGCCTCTCCTTCGAGCAGTACTTC. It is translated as CASSGPGLSFEQYF.

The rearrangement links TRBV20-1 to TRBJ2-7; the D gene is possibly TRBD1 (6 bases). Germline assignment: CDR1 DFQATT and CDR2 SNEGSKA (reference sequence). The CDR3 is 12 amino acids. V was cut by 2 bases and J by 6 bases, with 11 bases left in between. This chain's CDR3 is CSARRQASEQYF. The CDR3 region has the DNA TGCAGTGCTAGAAGACAGGCGTCCGAGCAGTACTTC.

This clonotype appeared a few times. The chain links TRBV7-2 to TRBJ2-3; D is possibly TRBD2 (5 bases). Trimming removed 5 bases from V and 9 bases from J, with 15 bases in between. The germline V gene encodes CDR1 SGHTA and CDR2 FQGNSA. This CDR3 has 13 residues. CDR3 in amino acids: CASSKRTPGTQYF. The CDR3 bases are TGTGCCAGCAGCAAAAGGACTCCAGGAACGCAGTATTTT. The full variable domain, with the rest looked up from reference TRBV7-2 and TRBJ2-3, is GAGVSQSPSNKVTEKGKDVELRCDPISGHTALYWYRQSLGQGLEFLIYFQGNSAPDKSGLPSDRFSAERTGGSVSTLTIQRTQQEDSAVYLCASSKRTPGTQYFGPGTRLTVL.

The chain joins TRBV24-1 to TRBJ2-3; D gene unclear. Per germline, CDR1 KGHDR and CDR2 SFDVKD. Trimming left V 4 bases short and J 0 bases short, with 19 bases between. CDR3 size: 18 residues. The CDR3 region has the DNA TGTGCCACCAGTGACCGCTGGAACCCGTCTCTGAGCACAGATACGCAGTATTTT. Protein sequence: CATSDRWNPSLSTDTQYF.

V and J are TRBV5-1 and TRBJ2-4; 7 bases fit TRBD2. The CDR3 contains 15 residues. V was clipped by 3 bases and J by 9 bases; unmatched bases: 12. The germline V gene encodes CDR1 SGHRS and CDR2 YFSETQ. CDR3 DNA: TGCGCCAGCAGCTCCGTGGGCGCCAGCGGGGCCATTCAGTACTTC. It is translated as CASSSVGASGAIQYF.

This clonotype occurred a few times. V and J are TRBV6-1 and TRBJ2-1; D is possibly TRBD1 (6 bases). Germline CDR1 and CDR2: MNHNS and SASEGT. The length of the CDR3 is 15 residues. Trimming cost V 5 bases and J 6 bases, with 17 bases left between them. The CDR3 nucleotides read TGTGCCAGCAGTCAAGACCTTACAGGGTCCAATGAGCAGTTCTTC. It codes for CASSQDLTGSNEQFF.

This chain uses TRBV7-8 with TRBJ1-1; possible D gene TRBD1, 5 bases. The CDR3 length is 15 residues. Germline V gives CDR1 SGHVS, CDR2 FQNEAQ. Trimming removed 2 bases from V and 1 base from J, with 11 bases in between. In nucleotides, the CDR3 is TGTGCCAGCAGCTTAATTAACGGACAGAACACTGAAGCTTTCTTT. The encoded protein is CASSLINGQNTEAFF.